The 14 T cell receptor beta chains reported below all come from one sample, sequenced in a study of cytomegalovirus exposure and HLA in healthy donors. PCR involved 60 Vbeta and 13 Jbeta primers. The data were produced by immunoSEQ multiplex PCR, yet TCRdb's version contains in-frame clones alone and is incomplete. The sample holds approximately 54,000 clones, roughly 85% seen once. Sequencing was carried out using PBMCs. The receptors originated from a woman under 30 in good health and CMV-seronegative.

The CDR3 nucleotides are TGTGCCAGCAGTACCCTAACAGGGGGGCGCGCCGAGCAGTACTTC. Its protein is CASSTLTGGRAEQYF. The chain has TRBV28 and TRBJ2-7; the match to TRBD1 covers 8 bases. CDR3 length: 15 residues. J was trimmed by 6 bases and V by 5 bases; bases with no gene match: 12. The germline V gene encodes CDR1 MDHEN and CDR2 SYDVKM.

Note on this clone: One junction end disagrees with the germline gene, perhaps due to a read error. The chain carries TRBV7-8 and TRBJ2-6; 10 bases agree with TRBD1. Germline V CDR1 and CDR2: SGHVS, FQNEAQ. The CDR3 is 18 residues long. CDR3: CASSSGQGEVSGANGLTF. CDR3 coding DNA: TGTGCCAGCAGCTCCGGACAGGGGGAAGTATCTGGGGCCAACGGCCTGACTTTC.

This chain joins TRBV7-4 and TRBJ2-5, with 12 positions matching TRBD2. Trimming at V came to 3 bases and at J to 5 bases, leaving 1 base not matched to a gene. There are 14 residues in the CDR3. Germline V gene sequence: CDR1 SGHVT, CDR2 SQSDAQ. CDR3 coding DNA: TGTGCCAGCAGCTTGACTAGCGGGAGTGAGACCCAGTACTTC. Residues: CASSLTSGSETQYF.

Only a few counts were recorded for this clone. The CDR3 sequence: CASSQTPSLETQYF. The CDR3 DNA follows: TGTGCCAGCAGTCAAACGCCCAGTCTAGAGACCCAGTACTTC. The rearrangement uses TRBV27 and TRBJ2-5, with D uncertain. Per germline, CDR1 MNHEY and CDR2 SMNVEV (reference sequence). CDR3 length: 14 residues. Deletions cut 5 bases from V and 4 bases from J, with 14 bases between.

This chain connects TRBV28 to TRBJ1-1; D remains ambiguous. The germline V gene has CDR1 MDHEN and CDR2 SYDVKM. The CDR3 has 15 residues. V was shortened by 8 bases and J by 7 bases, with 23 bases between the two germline ends. CDR3 in amino acids: CASLDLARGHYEAFF. The CDR3 coding sequence is TGTGCCAGCTTGGACTTAGCCCGGGGTCACTATGAAGCTTTCTTT.

CDR3 nucleotides: TGTGCCTGGAGTGTTCTAGAAGTTGAGCAGTTCTTC. Encoded protein: CAWSVLEVEQFF. The chain is built from TRBV30 and TRBJ2-1; D not resolved. The V end lost 0 bases, the J end lost 9 bases, and 9 bases lay between the germline ends. This CDR3 is 12 amino acids long. Germline lookup yields CDR1 GTSNPN and CDR2 SVGIG (reference sequence).

The chain carries TRBV9 and TRBJ1-1; TRBD1 agrees at 10 bases. In germline, CDR1 is SGDLS, CDR2 YYNGEE. This CDR3 has 16 residues. V was clipped by 4 bases and J by 0 bases; unmatched bases: 6. CDR3 in amino acids: CASSPRTGGMNTEAFF. The CDR3 DNA is TGTGCCAGCAGCCCAAGGACAGGGGGGATGAACACTGAAGCTTTCTTT.

This sequence joins TRBV6-1 and TRBJ2-3; TRBD2 agrees at 7 bases. Germline CDR1 MNHNS, CDR2 SASEGT. J was trimmed by 3 bases and V by 1 base; bases with no gene match: 4. This CDR3 has 15 residues. CDR3: CASSEGAGETDTQYF. The CDR3 DNA sequence: TGTGCCAGCAGTGAAGGGGCGGGAGAGACAGATACGCAGTATTTT.

This sequence joins TRBV19 and TRBJ2-2; D is possibly TRBD1 (6 bases). The CDR3 is 15 amino acids. Germline CDR1 reads LNHDA; CDR2 reads SQIVND (reference sequence). Trimming left V 6 bases short and J 3 bases short, with 14 bases between. The CDR3 reads CASSPQGQDTGELFF. In DNA form, the CDR3 reads TGTGCCAGTAGCCCCCAGGGGCAGGACACCGGGGAGCTGTTTTTT.

The chain couples TRBV28 to TRBJ1-5, with D possibly TRBD1 on 6 matching bases. The CDR3 contains 17 residues. Germline V gene data show CDR1 as MDHEN and CDR2 as SYDVKM. Trimming took 7 bases from V and 3 from J, leaving 22 bases between them. CDR3 in DNA: TGTGCCAGCAACCGGGGGGGGGCTCGGATCCCCAATCAGCCCCAGCATTTT. It translates to CASNRGGARIPNQPQHF.

The rearrangement links TRBV7-2 to TRBJ2-5; 8 bases align to TRBD1. The CDR3 loop spans 14 amino acids. Trimming cost V 5 bases and J 8 bases; bases outside gene matches: 10. CDR1 and CDR2 (germline): SGHTA, FQGNSA. This CDR3 reads CASSRNGQGGTQYF. In nucleotides, the CDR3 is TGTGCCAGCAGCCGTAACGGACAGGGTGGCACCCAGTACTTC.

The rearrangement links TRBV19 to TRBJ2-7; 8 bases agree with TRBD1. Trimming took 5 bases from V and 4 from J; bases not matched to a gene: 7. The CDR3 loop spans 14 amino acids. Germline V gene lookup returns CDR1 LNHDA and CDR2 SQIVND (reference sequence). The CDR3 DNA sequence: TGTGCCAGTAGTCGCGACGGACAGGGATACGAGCAGTACTTC. Its protein is CASSRDGQGYEQYF.

The chain couples TRBV4-2 to TRBJ1-2; TRBD1 matches 7 bases. The CDR3 is 14 amino acids. J was trimmed by 4 bases and V by 7 bases; bases with no gene match: 9. The germline V gene encodes CDR1 LGHNA and CDR2 YNFKEQ. The CDR3 here is CASTETGESYGYTF. In DNA, the CDR3 is TGTGCCAGCACGGAAACAGGGGAGAGCTATGGCTACACCTTC.

J is TRBJ2-5 and V is TRBV15; tentative D call: TRBD1 (6 bases). V gave up 4 bases and J gave up 2 bases, with 20 bases separating them. Germline CDR1 and CDR2: LNHNV and YYDKDF (reference sequence). The CDR3 covers 17 residues. CDR3 protein: CATSTGTPASNQETQYF. CDR3 sequence (DNA): TGTGCCACCAGCACCGGGACACCCGCGTCGAATCAAGAGACCCAGTACTTC.